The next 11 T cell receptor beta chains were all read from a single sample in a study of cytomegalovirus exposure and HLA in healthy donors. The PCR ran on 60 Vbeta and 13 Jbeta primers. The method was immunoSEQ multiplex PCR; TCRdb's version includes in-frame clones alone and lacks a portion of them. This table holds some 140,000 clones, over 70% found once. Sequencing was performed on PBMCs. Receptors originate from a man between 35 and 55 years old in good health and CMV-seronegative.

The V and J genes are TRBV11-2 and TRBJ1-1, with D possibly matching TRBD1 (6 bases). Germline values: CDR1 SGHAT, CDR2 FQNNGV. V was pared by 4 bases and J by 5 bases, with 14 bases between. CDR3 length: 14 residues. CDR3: CASSSSWGPTEAFF. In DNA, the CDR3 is TGTGCCAGCAGCTCCTCATGGGGGCCGACTGAAGCTTTCTTT.

The CDR3 reads CATREGVSFRQPQHF. In nucleotides, the CDR3 is TGTGCCACCCGAGAGGGAGTCTCCTTTCGGCAGCCCCAGCATTTT. The chain uses TRBV19 and TRBJ1-5; D uncertain. V was shortened by 10 bases and J by 7 bases, with 23 bases between the two germline ends. The germline gives CDR1 LNHDA, CDR2 SQIVND (reference sequence). The CDR3 covers 15 residues.

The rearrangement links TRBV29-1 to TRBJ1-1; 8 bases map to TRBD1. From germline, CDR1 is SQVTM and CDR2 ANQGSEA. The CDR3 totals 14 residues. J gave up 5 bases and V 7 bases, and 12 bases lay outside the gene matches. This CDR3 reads CSAAVGQGGTEAFF. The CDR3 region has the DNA TGCAGCGCTGCTGTAGGACAGGGTGGGACTGAAGCTTTCTTT.

This CDR3 is CSVAGTSGGREQYF. DNA for the CDR3: TGCAGCGTCGCCGGGACTAGCGGTGGTCGAGAGCAGTACTTC. The rearrangement joins TRBV29-1 to TRBJ2-7, with TRBD2 matching 11 bases. J was trimmed by 7 bases and V by 6 bases; bases with no gene match: 11. CDR3 length: 14 amino acids. From germline, CDR1 is SQVTM and CDR2 ANQGSEA.

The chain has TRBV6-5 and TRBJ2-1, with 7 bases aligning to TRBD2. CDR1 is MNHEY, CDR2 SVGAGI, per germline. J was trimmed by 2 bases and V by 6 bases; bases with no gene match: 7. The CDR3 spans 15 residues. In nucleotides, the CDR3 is TGTGCCAGCAGCCCCTCAGCGGGGCCCTACAATGAGCAGTTCTTC. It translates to CASSPSAGPYNEQFF.

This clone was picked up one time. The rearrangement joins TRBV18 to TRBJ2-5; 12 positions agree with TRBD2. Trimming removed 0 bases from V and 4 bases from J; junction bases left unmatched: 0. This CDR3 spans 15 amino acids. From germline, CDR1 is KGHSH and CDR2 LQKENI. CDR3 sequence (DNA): TGTGCCAGCTCACCACCGGGACTAGCGGGAGAGACCCAGTACTTC. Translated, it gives CASSPPGLAGETQYF.

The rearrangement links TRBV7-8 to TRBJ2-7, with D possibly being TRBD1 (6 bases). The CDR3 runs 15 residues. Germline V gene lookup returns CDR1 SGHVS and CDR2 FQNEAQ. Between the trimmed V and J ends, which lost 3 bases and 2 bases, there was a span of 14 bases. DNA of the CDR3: TGTGCCAGCAGCTTGGGGGCGTCTGAGACCTACGAGCAGTACTTC. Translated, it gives CASSLGASETYEQYF.

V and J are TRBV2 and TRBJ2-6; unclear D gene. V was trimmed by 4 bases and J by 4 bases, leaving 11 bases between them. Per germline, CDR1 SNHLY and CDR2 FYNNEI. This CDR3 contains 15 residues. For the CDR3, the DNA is TGTGCCAGCAGTGGAAGACTTCTCGGGGCCAACGTCCTGACTTTC. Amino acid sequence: CASSGRLLGANVLTF.

The chain's CDR3 is CASSEITGETYNEQFF. The DNA for the CDR3 is TGTGCCAGCAGTGAAATAACAGGGGAAACTTACAATGAGCAGTTCTTC. The chain employs TRBV25-1 and TRBJ2-1; TRBD1 agrees at 7 bases. Germline CDR1 and CDR2: MGHDK and SYGVNS. V lost 2 bases to trimming and J lost 4 bases; unmatched junction nucleotides: 8. The CDR3 runs 16 residues.

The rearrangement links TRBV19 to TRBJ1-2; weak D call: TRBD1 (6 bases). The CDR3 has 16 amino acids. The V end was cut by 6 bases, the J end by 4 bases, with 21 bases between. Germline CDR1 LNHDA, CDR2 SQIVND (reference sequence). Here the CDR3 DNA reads TGTGCCAGTAGCCGGGACAATCCAAATGGGGGCTATGGCTACACCTTC. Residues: CASSRDNPNGGYGYTF.

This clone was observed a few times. The CDR3 nucleotides read TGTGCCAGCAGTTACTTAGGGCGGGGGGGCACCGGGGAGCTGTTTTTT. This codes for CASSYLGRGGTGELFF. The chain is built from TRBV6-5 and TRBJ2-2; 9 bases line up with TRBD2. From germline, CDR1 is MNHEY and CDR2 SVGAGI. V lost 1 base and J lost 4; bases outside the gene matches: 4. This CDR3 contains 16 residues.